This T cell receptor beta chain was sequenced during a study of shared clonotypes between healthy human individuals. Overall study context: Serving as donors were two women and three men, whose ages spanned 18 to 49.

The assay was immunoSEQ multiplex PCR, and TCRdb's table has in-frame clones only and misses some. The sample records approximately 440,000 clones, about 74% being singletons. This clone was observed a handful of times. Its antigen is not known. There were no recent acute infections or vaccinations among the donors, who were healthy HIV-negative adults. General study results and limits: Sample collection involved blood only; tissue repertoires are likely different. Sequencing depth was expected to affect clonotype sharing among donors.

From germline, CDR1 is LNHNV and CDR2 YYDKDF (reference sequence). The CDR3 runs to 15 residues. J gave up 5 bases and V 0 bases, and 6 bases lay outside the gene matches. The clonotype comes from a woman aged 40-49 years in good health. Some clones in this sample may be carry-over from other donors' samples. The genes are TRBV15 and TRBJ1-2; TRBD1 agrees at 7 bases. The material sequenced was PBMCs. The CDR3 here is CATSRDRRQGYGYTF. CDR3 coding DNA: TGTGCCACCAGCAGAGATCGGCGACAGGGTTATGGCTACACCTTC.